The 3 T cell receptor beta chains given below trace back to one sample, sequenced in a study of blood T cell repertoires in COVID-19. Data came from immunoSEQ multiplex PCR; TCRdb stores just in-frame clones and leaves some out. The repertoire holds about 260,000 clones, with around 84% as singletons. Sequencing was carried out using PBMCs or T cells enriched from blood (not recorded which). These receptors were taken from a young man with acute COVID-19.

This clone was observed at least ten times. Other DNA sequences in this specimen translate into the identical CDR3. The CDR3 bases are TGTGCCACCAGCAGAGATCTGGGCTCCACTGAAGCTTTCTTT. It translates to CATSRDLGSTEAFF. The rearrangement links TRBV15 to TRBJ1-1; D unresolved. This CDR3 region has 14 residues. With 0 bases removed from V and 4 bases from J, the gap between germline ends came to 9 bases. In germline, CDR1 is LNHNV, CDR2 YYDKDF (reference sequence).

This clone was seen only once. This CDR3 reads CASSRPGTGFYTF. The CDR3 region has the DNA TGTGCCAGCAGCCGTCCCGGGACAGGGTTCTACACCTTC. The chain recombines TRBV11-2 with TRBJ1-2; TRBD1 matches at 9 bases. The trim removed 5 bases at V and 10 bases at J, leaving 8 bases unmatched. CDR3 length: 13 residues. Per germline, CDR1 SGHAT and CDR2 FQNNGV.

The sample holds a few counts of this clone. V is TRBV3-1 (or the pseudogene TRBV3-2) and J is TRBJ1-1; 7 bases are shared with TRBD1. Trimming at V came to 1 base and at J to 6 bases, leaving 8 bases not matched to a gene. Germline CDR1 LGHDT, CDR2 YNNKEL (reference sequence). The CDR3 is 15 residues long. CDR3 protein: CASSQGTGVSSEAFF. CDR3 nucleotide sequence: TGTGCCAGCAGCCAAGGGACAGGCGTATCGTCTGAAGCTTTCTTT.